A single T cell receptor beta chain is shown here with its context. The method was immunoSEQ multiplex PCR; TCRdb's version includes in-frame clones alone and lacks a portion of them. The sample includes around 42,000 clones, about 85% seen only once; the top ten take 10% to 15%. The sample belongs to a study of blood T cell repertoires in COVID-19. Per the germline V gene, CDR1 is MDHEN and CDR2 is SYDVKM. CDR3 length equals 14 residues. V lost 3 bases to trimming and J lost 4 bases; unmatched junction nucleotides: 3. The clonotype was recovered from a human donor in a cohort sampled during active COVID-19. Sequenced sample: peripheral blood. The V call is TRBV28, the J call TRBJ1-5; TRBD1 agrees at 7 bases. The CDR3 DNA follows: TGTGCCAGCAGTTTGAGGGACAGAAATCAGCCCCAGCATTTT. Translating gives CASSLRDRNQPQHF.